This T cell receptor (beta chain) derives from a study of spatial heterogeneity in lung cancer. The CDR3 consists of 13 residues. V lost 5 bases and J 4 bases, leaving 11 bases between the germline ends. The germline CDR1 and CDR2 sequences are SGHAT and FQNNGV. MiXCR, applied by TCRdb to the 5' RACE reads, yields one record per CDR3 protein. The table shows 45,000 to 65,000 distinct CDR3 sequences, with 7.4% occurring only once. The time point was: blood at routine non-recurrence follow-up after resection. Whole RNA, isolated from tumor, nontumor lung or frozen PBMC, was sequenced without prior sorting. This clonotype was observed a handful of times.

The gene calls are TRBV11-2 and TRBJ1-2; D may be TRBD1 (5 bases). The clonotype was recovered from a female donor with early-stage non-small cell lung cancer. The sequenced sample was PBMCs, obtained at follow-up. CDR3 DNA sequence: TGTGCCAGCAGCCAGACAGACTTCTATGGCTACACCTTC. This gives the protein CASSQTDFYGYTF. Supplemented by reference TRBV11-2 and TRBJ1-2, the full variable domain reads EAGVAQSPRYKIIEKRQSVAFWCNPISGHATLYWYQQILGQGPKLLIQFQNNGVVDDSQLPKDRFSAERLKGVDSTLKIQPAKLEDSAVYLCASSQTDFYGYTFGSGTRLTVV.